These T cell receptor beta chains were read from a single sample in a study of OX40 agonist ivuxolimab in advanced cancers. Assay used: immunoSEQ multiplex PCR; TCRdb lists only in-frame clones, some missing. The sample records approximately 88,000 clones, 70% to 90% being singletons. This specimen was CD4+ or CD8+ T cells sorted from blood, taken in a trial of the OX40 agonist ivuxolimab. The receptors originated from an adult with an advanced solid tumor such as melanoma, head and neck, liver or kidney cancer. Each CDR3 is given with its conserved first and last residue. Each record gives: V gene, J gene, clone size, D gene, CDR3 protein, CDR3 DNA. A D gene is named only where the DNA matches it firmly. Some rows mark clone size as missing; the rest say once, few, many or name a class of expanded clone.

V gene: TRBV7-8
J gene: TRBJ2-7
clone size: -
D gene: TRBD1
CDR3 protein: CASRLRQGQYEQYF
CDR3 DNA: TGTGCCAGCAGATTAAGACAGGGACAGTACGAGCAGTACTTC

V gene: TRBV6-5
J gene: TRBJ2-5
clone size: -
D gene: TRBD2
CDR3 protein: CASRTSGGALETQYF
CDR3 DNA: TGTGCCAGCAGGACTAGCGGGGGGGCCTTGGAGACCCAGTACTTC

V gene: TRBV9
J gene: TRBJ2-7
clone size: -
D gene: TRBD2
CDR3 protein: CASSDSGGAYAREQYF
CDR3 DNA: TGTGCCAGCAGCGATAGCGGGGGGGCGTACGCTAGGGAGCAGTACTTC

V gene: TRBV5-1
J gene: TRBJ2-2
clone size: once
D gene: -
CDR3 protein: CASSLSGARTGELFF
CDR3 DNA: TGCGCCAGCAGCTTGTCGGGGGCGCGTACCGGGGAGCTGTTTTTT

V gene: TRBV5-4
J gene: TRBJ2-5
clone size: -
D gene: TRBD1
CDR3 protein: CASSLLDRGGETQYF
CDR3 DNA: TGTGCCAGCAGCCTACTTGACAGGGGCGGAGAGACCCAGTACTTC

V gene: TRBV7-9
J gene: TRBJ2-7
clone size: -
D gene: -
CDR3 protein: CASSRTTYEQYF
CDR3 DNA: TGTGCCAGCAGCCGCACTACCTACGAGCAGTACTTC

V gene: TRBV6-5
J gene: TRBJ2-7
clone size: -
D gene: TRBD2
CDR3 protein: CASSYQSGGATEQYF
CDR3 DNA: TGTGCCAGCAGTTACCAGAGCGGGGGGGCCACCGAGCAGTACTTC

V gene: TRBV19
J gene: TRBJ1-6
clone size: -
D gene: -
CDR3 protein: CASINLRSSYNSPLHF
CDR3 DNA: TGTGCCAGTATTAATTTGCGGAGCTCCTATAATTCACCCCTCCACTTT

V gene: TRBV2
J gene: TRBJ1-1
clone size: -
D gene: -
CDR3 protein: CASSLGDRLGEAFF
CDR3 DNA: TGTGCCAGCAGTTTAGGGGACCGCCTGGGGGAAGCTTTCTTT

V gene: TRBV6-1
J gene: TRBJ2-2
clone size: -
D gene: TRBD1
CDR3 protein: CASSVTGATGELFF
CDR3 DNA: TGTGCCAGCAGTGTTACAGGGGCCACCGGGGAGCTGTTTTTT

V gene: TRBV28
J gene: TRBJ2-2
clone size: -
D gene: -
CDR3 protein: CASKDTGELFF
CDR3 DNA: TGTGCCAGTAAAGACACCGGGGAGCTGTTTTTT

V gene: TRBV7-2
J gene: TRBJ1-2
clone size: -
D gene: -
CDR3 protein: CASIPDRFGGYTF
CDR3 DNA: TGTGCCAGCATCCCCGACCGGTTTGGTGGCTACACCTTC

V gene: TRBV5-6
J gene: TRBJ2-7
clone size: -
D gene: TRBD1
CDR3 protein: CASSLVGQGSSYEQYF
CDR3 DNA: TGTGCCAGCAGCTTGGTGGGACAGGGGTCATCCTACGAGCAGTACTTC

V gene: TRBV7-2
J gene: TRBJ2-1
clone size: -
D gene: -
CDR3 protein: CASSPLRWAAELSYNEQFF
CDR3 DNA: TGTGCCAGCAGCCCACTCCGGTGGGCAGCCGAGCTCTCCTACAATGAGCAGTTCTTC

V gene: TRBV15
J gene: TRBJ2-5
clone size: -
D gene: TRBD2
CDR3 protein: CATSRDSAGTGGETQYF
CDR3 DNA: TGTGCCACCAGCAGAGATTCGGCAGGGACGGGGGGAGAGACCCAGTACTTC

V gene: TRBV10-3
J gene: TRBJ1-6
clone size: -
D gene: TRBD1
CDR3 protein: CAISPQQGRNSPLHF
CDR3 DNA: TGTGCCATCAGCCCCCAACAGGGGAGGAATTCACCCCTCCACTTT

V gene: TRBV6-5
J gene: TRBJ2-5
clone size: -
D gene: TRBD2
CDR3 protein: CASSLAGGLGETQYF
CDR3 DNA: TGTGCCAGCAGCCTAGCGGGGGGGCTGGGAGAGACCCAGTACTTC

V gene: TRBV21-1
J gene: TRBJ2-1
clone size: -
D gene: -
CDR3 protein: CASSSGQGGAYNEQFF
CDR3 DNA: TGTGCCAGCAGTTCGGGACAGGGGGGGGCCTACAATGAGCAGTTCTTC

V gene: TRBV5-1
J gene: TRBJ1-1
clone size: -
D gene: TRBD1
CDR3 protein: CASSVTGVAEAFF
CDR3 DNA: TGCGCCAGCAGCGTAACAGGGGTAGCTGAAGCTTTCTTT

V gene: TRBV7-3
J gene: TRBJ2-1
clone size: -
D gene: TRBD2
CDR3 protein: CASSLRTSGGSYNEQFF
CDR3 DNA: TGTGCCAGCAGCTTAAGGACGAGCGGGGGGTCCTACAATGAGCAGTTCTTC

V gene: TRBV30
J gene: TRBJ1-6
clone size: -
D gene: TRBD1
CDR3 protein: CAWSSGQVNSPLHF
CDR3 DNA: TGTGCCTGGAGTTCGGGACAGGTTAATTCACCCCTCCACTTT

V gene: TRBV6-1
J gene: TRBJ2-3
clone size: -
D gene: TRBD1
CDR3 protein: CASRIDRVSTDTQYF
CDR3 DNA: TGTGCCAGCAGAATCGACAGGGTAAGCACAGATACGCAGTATTTT

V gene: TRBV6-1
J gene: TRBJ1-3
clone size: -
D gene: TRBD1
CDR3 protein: CASSEQGAPPGNTIYF
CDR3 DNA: TGTGCCAGCAGTGAACAGGGGGCTCCCCCTGGAAACACCATATATTTT

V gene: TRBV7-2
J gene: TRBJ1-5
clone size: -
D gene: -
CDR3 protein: CASSSGGGGNQPQHF
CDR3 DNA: TGTGCCAGCAGCTCGGGAGGTGGAGGCAATCAGCCCCAGCATTTT

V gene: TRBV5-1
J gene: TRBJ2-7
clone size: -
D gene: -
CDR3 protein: CASSKLDRPYEQYF
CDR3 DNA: TGCGCCAGCAGTAAATTGGACAGACCCTACGAGCAGTACTTC

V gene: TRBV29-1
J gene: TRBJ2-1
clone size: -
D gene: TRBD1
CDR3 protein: CSAGTGGYNEQFF
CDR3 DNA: TGCAGCGCAGGGACAGGGGGATACAATGAGCAGTTCTTC

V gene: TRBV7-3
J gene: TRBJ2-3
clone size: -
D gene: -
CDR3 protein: CAGSLASTDTQYF
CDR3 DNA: TGTGCCGGCAGCCTAGCGAGCACAGATACGCAGTATTTT

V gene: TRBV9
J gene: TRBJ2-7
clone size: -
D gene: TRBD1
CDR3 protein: CASSPHPLGQGRYEQYF
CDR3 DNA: TGTGCCAGCAGCCCTCACCCCCTGGGACAGGGGCGATACGAGCAGTACTTC

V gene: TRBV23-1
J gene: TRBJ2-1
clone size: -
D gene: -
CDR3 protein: CASSQWDGEPSSYNEQFF
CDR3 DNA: TGCGCCAGCAGTCAATGGGACGGGGAGCCAAGCTCCTACAATGAGCAGTTCTTC

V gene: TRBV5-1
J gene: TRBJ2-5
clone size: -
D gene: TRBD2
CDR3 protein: CASSLQLAVQETQYF
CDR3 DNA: TGCGCCAGCAGCTTGCAACTAGCGGTCCAAGAGACCCAGTACTTC

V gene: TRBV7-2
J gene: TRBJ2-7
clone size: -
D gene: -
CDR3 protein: CASSPDSRSYEQYF
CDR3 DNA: TGTGCCAGCAGCCCTGACAGCCGATCCTACGAGCAGTACTTC

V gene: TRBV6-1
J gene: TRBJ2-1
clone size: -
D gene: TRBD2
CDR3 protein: CASSELAGGLYNEQFF
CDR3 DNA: TGTGCCAGCAGTGAACTAGCGGGGGGGCTCTACAATGAGCAGTTCTTC